The T cell receptor (beta chain) described here comes from a study of T cells in Graves' hyperthyroidism and ophthalmopathy. Trimming took off 0 bases at V and 1 base at J, with 15 bases between the two ends. CDR1 MNHEY and CDR2 SMNVEV come from the germline V gene (reference sequence). This CDR3 contains 17 residues. Overall study results and limits: Ophthalmopathy and stable hyperthyroidism were separated by a 13 V-J model.

TCR beta CDR3 sequences were amplified from RNA transcripts. HTBI primers were the set used in a first-round RT-PCR of the TCR CDR3. TCRdb reprocessed the multiplex PCR reads with MiXCR, giving one entry per CDR3 protein. Among approximately 590,000 distinct CDR3 sequences listed, around a sixth were seen once. This clonotype was seen at least ten times. The antigen is undetermined. The sequence was obtained from a young woman with Graves' hyperthyroidism. The sequenced sample consisted of blood. The rearrangement joins TRBV27 to TRBJ1-1; D gene unclear. The CDR3 spells CASSLSFDHPRNTEAFF. The CDR3 DNA reads TGTGCCAGCAGTTTATCCTTTGACCATCCAAGGAACACTGAAGCTTTCTTT.